These T cell receptor beta chains were read from a single sample in a study of cytomegalovirus exposure and HLA in healthy donors. TCRdb's table, derived via immunoSEQ multiplex PCR, lists solely in-frame clones and lacks some. The table shows under 70,000 clones, with 68% occurring only once. Sequencing was carried out using PBMCs. Source of these receptors: a young woman in good health and CMV-seronegative. The CDR3 runs from the conserved cysteine through the conserved F or W. Each record gives: clone size, D gene, V gene, J gene, CDR3 protein, CDR3 DNA. The D gene is left open where the match is weak. Clone size is not always given. Where it is, it says once, few, many or a class for expanded clones.

NA	NA	TRBV10-1	TRBJ1-5	CASLIVRQLNQPQHF	TGCGCCAGCCTTATCGTCCGACAGCTCAATCAGCCCCAGCATTTT
NA	NA	TRBV30	TRBJ2-5	CAWSKRSQETQYF	TGTGCCTGGTCGAAGAGGAGCCAAGAGACCCAGTACTTC
NA	NA	TRBV30	TRBJ1-3	CAWSVGDTIYF	TGTGCCTGGAGTGTAGGGGACACCATATATTTT
NA	NA	TRBV6-6	TRBJ2-7	CASSHREYEQYF	TGTGCCAGCAGCCACAGGGAATACGAGCAGTACTTC
NA	TRBD1	TRBV4-3	TRBJ2-1	CASRSGTVYNEQFF	TGCGCCAGCAGATCCGGGACAGTCTACAATGAGCAGTTCTTC
few	TRBD1	TRBV30	TRBJ2-2	CAWGQGIGAGELFF	TGTGCCTGGGGACAGGGCATTGGAGCCGGGGAGCTGTTTTTT
NA	NA	TRBV6-1	TRBJ1-2	CASGQTNYGYTF	TGTGCCAGCGGGCAAACTAACTATGGCTACACCTTC
NA	NA	TRBV27	TRBJ1-5	CASSFRNQGYQPQHF	TGTGCCAGCAGTTTTAGGAACCAGGGATATCAGCCCCAGCATTTT
few	TRBD1	TRBV6-1	TRBJ2-7	CASSAGQGWDEQYF	TGTGCCAGCAGTGCGGGACAGGGTTGGGACGAGCAGTACTTC
NA	NA	TRBV5-4	TRBJ1-1	CASSRGFYTEAFF	TGTGCCAGCAGTCGGGGGTTCTACACTGAAGCTTTCTTT
once	NA	TRBV9	TRBJ2-1	CASSRGTANEQFF	TGTGCCAGCAGCCGGGGGACAGCCAATGAGCAGTTCTTC
medium-sized	NA	TRBV4-1	TRBJ2-2	CASAWGLTGELFF	TGCGCCAGTGCCTGGGGCCTTACCGGGGAGCTGTTTTTT
NA	TRBD1	TRBV2	TRBJ1-5	CASSLLTGIQNQPQHF	TGTGCCAGCAGTCTTCTGACAGGGATTCAGAATCAGCCCCAGCATTTT
NA	NA	TRBV30	TRBJ1-2	CAWTPDVLRGYTF	TGTGCCTGGACCCCTGATGTTCTACGCGGCTACACCTTC
NA	NA	TRBV5-1	TRBJ2-7	CASSLAQGIYEQYF	TGCGCCAGCAGCTTGGCCCAGGGGATCTACGAGCAGTACTTC
once	NA	TRBV5-1	TRBJ2-3	CASSLGPGPGTDTQYF	TGCGCCAGCAGCTTGGGCCCGGGTCCGGGGACAGATACGCAGTATTTT
NA	NA	TRBV19	TRBJ2-3	CASRKGQDTQYF	TGTGCCAGTAGGAAGGGGCAAGATACGCAGTATTTT
NA	TRBD2	TRBV6-6	TRBJ2-7	CAAAGGGVYEQYF	TGTGCCGCAGCGGGGGGAGGTGTGTACGAGCAGTACTTC
NA	NA	TRBV19	TRBJ2-5	CASSIDTETQYF	TGTGCCAGTAGTATAGACACTGAGACCCAGTACTTC
many	NA	TRBV4-1	TRBJ1-5	CASSQDGGLGNQPQHF	TGCGCCAGCAGCCAAGACGGGGGGCTTGGCAATCAGCCCCAGCATTTT
NA	TRBD1	TRBV5-8	TRBJ1-2	CASSLGDRADGYTF	TGTGCCAGCAGCTTGGGCGACAGGGCAGATGGCTACACCTTC
NA	NA	TRBV6-5	TRBJ1-6	CASQPGPLHNSPLHF	TGTGCCAGCCAGCCAGGGCCACTCCATAATTCACCCCTCCACTTT
NA	TRBD1	TRBV6-1	TRBJ1-2	CASSPDRGGWGGYTF	TGTGCCAGCAGCCCGGACAGGGGAGGTTGGGGTGGCTACACCTTC
few	NA	TRBV19	TRBJ1-5	CASSIVGGLNQPQHF	TGTGCCAGTAGTATAGTTGGAGGTCTCAATCAGCCCCAGCATTTT
NA	TRBD1	TRBV11-3	TRBJ2-3	CASSHRDRDRDTQYF	TGTGCCAGCAGCCACCGGGACAGGGACAGAGATACGCAGTATTTT
NA	TRBD2	TRBV4-2	TRBJ2-1	CASSQDGRLAIDEQFF	TGTGCCAGCAGCCAAGATGGGCGACTAGCAATCGATGAGCAGTTCTTC
few	TRBD1	TRBV7-9	TRBJ1-2	CASSRDRRYGYTF	TGTGCCAGCAGCCGGGACAGGCGCTATGGCTACACCTTC
NA	TRBD1	TRBV7-2	TRBJ2-2	CASSLGTGDTGELFF	TGTGCCAGCAGCCTGGGGACAGGGGACACCGGGGAGCTGTTTTTT
NA	NA	TRBV13	TRBJ2-2	CASSPTGRSTGELFF	TGTGCCAGCAGCCCAACGGGTCGGAGCACCGGGGAGCTGTTTTTT
once	TRBD1	TRBV7-9	TRBJ1-1	CASSLGQGREAFF	TGTGCCAGCAGTCTGGGACAGGGGCGTGAAGCTTTCTTT
NA	TRBD1	TRBV4-3	TRBJ1-4	CASSQGGTGQEEKLFF	TGCGCCAGCAGCCAAGGGGGGACAGGGCAAGAAGAAAAACTGTTTTTT
few	NA	TRBV4-3	TRBJ1-1	CASSQGMANTEAFF	TGCGCCAGCAGCCAAGGTATGGCTAACACTGAAGCTTTCTTT
NA	NA	TRBV7-9	TRBJ1-1	CASSLEEKRHTEAFF	TGTGCCAGCAGCTTAGAGGAAAAGCGACACACTGAAGCTTTCTTT